These T cell receptor beta chains were read from a single sample in a study of cytomegalovirus exposure and HLA in healthy donors. Some clones are missing from TCRdb's copy, which holds only in-frame ones; the method was immunoSEQ multiplex PCR. Found here are approximately 150,000 clones, roughly two thirds of them singletons; the top ten hold about 2.5%. Specimen: PBMCs. Receptors were obtained from a middle-aged woman in good health and CMV-seropositive. Each CDR3 is given with its conserved first and last residue. A D gene is named only where the DNA matches it firmly. The size of a clone is reported for some rows only, either as once, few or many, or as a class for expanded clones.

D gene	clone size	V gene	J gene	CDR3 protein	CDR3 DNA
-	-	TRBV19	TRBJ2-7	CASSIRESYEQYF	TGTGCCAGTAGTATTCGGGAATCCTACGAGCAGTACTTC
TRBD2	-	TRBV7-2	TRBJ2-7	CASSLGLAGAHEQYF	TGTGCCAGCAGCCTCGGGCTAGCGGGAGCCCACGAGCAGTACTTC
-	-	TRBV6-5	TRBJ1-2	CASSYYPSRVAYGYTF	TGTGCCAGCAGTTACTATCCGTCCAGGGTGGCCTATGGCTACACCTTC
TRBD2	-	TRBV27	TRBJ2-2	CASSEGLAGAGTGELFF	TGTGCCAGCAGTGAGGGACTAGCGGGGGCAGGGACCGGGGAGCTGTTTTTT
TRBD1	-	TRBV6-5	TRBJ1-2	CASSYPTGYGYTF	TGTGCCAGCAGTTACCCGACAGGGTATGGCTACACCTTC
-	-	TRBV19	TRBJ2-1	CASSEIQGRGGNEQFF	TGTGCCAGTAGCGAAATTCAGGGTAGGGGGGGCAATGAGCAGTTCTTC
TRBD1	-	TRBV27	TRBJ1-2	CASSFLRLRDRGVYGYTF	TGTGCCAGCAGTTTCCTTCGTCTCCGGGACAGAGGCGTGTATGGCTACACCTTC
-	-	TRBV5-1	TRBJ1-1	CASSLTGRNTEAFF	TGCGCCAGCAGCTTGACAGGGAGGAACACTGAAGCTTTCTTT
-	-	TRBV28	TRBJ2-7	CASITGEKSYEQYF	TGTGCCAGCATTACAGGTGAAAAATCCTACGAGCAGTACTTC
TRBD2	-	TRBV4-3	TRBJ2-7	CASSQVLAGGLYEQYF	TGCGCCAGCAGCCAAGTCCTAGCGGGAGGACTTTACGAGCAGTACTTC
TRBD2	-	TRBV7-9	TRBJ2-1	CASSQTSGMAEQFF	TGTGCCAGCAGCCAGACTAGCGGGATGGCCGAGCAGTTCTTC
-	once	TRBV5-1	TRBJ2-2	CASSLAADTGELFF	TGCGCCAGCAGCTTGGCGGCGGACACCGGGGAGCTGTTTTTT
TRBD2	once	TRBV29-1	TRBJ2-1	CSVPTSAPSYNEQFF	TGCAGCGTCCCAACTAGCGCCCCCTCCTACAATGAGCAGTTCTTC
TRBD1	once	TRBV6-6	TRBJ1-2	CASSFDRVGSGGYPF	TGTGCCAGCAGTTTCGACAGGGTTGGATCTGGTGGCTACCCCTTC
-	-	TRBV4-3	TRBJ1-2	CASSQDRAGRANYGYTF	TGCGCCAGCAGCCAAGATAGGGCAGGGAGGGCTAACTATGGCTACACCTTC
TRBD1	-	TRBV9	TRBJ1-6	CASRLTGGDSPLHF	TGTGCCAGCAGGCTGACAGGGGGCGATTCACCCCTCCACTTT
-	-	TRBV6-1	TRBJ1-1	CASSWNTQGTEAFF	TGTGCCAGCAGCTGGAACACGCAGGGGACTGAAGCTTTCTTT
-	-	TRBV19	TRBJ2-2	CASSSTEDSNTGELFF	TGTGCCAGTAGTTCTACGGAGGATTCGAACACCGGGGAGCTGTTTTTT
-	few	TRBV10-3	TRBJ2-2	CAISPGNANTGELFF	TGTGCCATCAGTCCGGGTAACGCGAACACCGGGGAGCTGTTTTTT
-	-	TRBV27	TRBJ2-7	CASRMDISYEQYF	TGTGCCAGCAGGATGGACATTTCCTACGAGCAGTACTTC
-	-	TRBV5-1	TRBJ2-7	CASSHSRKPYEQYF	TGCGCCAGCAGCCACAGCCGGAAACCCTACGAGCAGTACTTC
TRBD1	few	TRBV28	TRBJ1-6	CASSTGTVDSPLHF	TGTGCCAGCAGTACCGGGACAGTAGATTCACCCCTCCACTTT
TRBD1	-	TRBV6-6	TRBJ1-1	CASSEHRGGLEAFF	TGTGCCAGCAGCGAACACAGGGGCGGTCTTGAAGCTTTCTTT
TRBD1	-	TRBV28	TRBJ1-5	CASSFTGTGTQPQHF	TGTGCCAGCAGTTTCACCGGGACAGGGACTCAGCCCCAGCATTTT
TRBD2	-	TRBV7-3	TRBJ2-1	CASSLTTPSGRRFGEQFF	TGTGCCAGCAGCTTAACGACCCCTAGCGGGAGGAGATTTGGTGAGCAGTTCTTC
-	-	TRBV6-5	TRBJ1-2	CASSYSTVTNYGYTF	TGTGCCAGCAGTTACTCGACTGTCACGAACTATGGCTACACCTTC
TRBD2	few	TRBV4-3	TRBJ2-3	CASSQDEASGGGFASTDTQYF	TGCGCCAGCAGCCAAGATGAGGCTAGCGGGGGGGGATTCGCTAGCACAGATACGCAGTATTTT
TRBD1	-	TRBV7-3	TRBJ1-1	CASSLIFGEQGEAFF	TGTGCCAGCAGCTTAATCTTTGGGGAACAGGGGGAAGCTTTCTTT
-	-	TRBV19	TRBJ1-1	CASSIGSRLTEAFF	TGTGCCAGTAGTATCGGCAGTAGACTCACTGAAGCTTTCTTT
-	-	TRBV10-3	TRBJ2-7	CAISEHKVGSGYEQYF	TGTGCCATCAGTGAGCATAAGGTTGGGTCGGGCTACGAGCAGTACTTC
TRBD1	-	TRBV11-2	TRBJ1-2	CASSLGQGIYGYTF	TGTGCCAGCAGCTTAGGACAGGGGATCTATGGCTACACCTTC
-	-	TRBV7-9	TRBJ1-4	CASRQEGEKLFF	TGTGCCAGCAGACAAGAGGGTGAAAAACTGTTTTTT
TRBD2	-	TRBV18	TRBJ2-7	CASSPPGLVFEQYF	TGTGCCAGCTCACCACCGGGACTAGTTTTCGAGCAGTACTTC
-	once	TRBV19	TRBJ2-7	CASSEGDYEQYF	TGTGCCAGCTCGGAGGGAGACTACGAGCAGTACTTC
-	few	TRBV12-5	TRBJ1-1	CASGLGLGSTEAFF	TGTGCTAGTGGTTTGGGCCTCGGGTCCACTGAAGCTTTCTTT
-	-	TRBV28	TRBJ1-5	CASSLYAQGSNQPQNF	TGTGCCAGCAGTTTATACGCACAGGGTAGCAATCAGCCCCAGAATTTT
-	-	TRBV19	TRBJ2-7	CASSITSGPYEQYF	TGTGCCAGTAGTATAACTTCGGGTCCCTACGAGCAGTACTTC
TRBD1	-	TRBV19	TRBJ2-7	CASSIRLGGHEQYF	TGTGCCAGTAGTATTCGATTAGGGGGCCACGAGCAGTACTTC